This TCR beta chain originates from a study of T cells after yellow fever vaccination. The CDR3 extends over 13 amino acids. Trimming took off 1 base at V and 8 bases at J, with 12 bases between the two ends. This clonotype was observed at least ten times. Its antigen is unidentified. Findings of the study overall: Contamination of FACS-sorted repertoires by abundant clonotypes from the bulk population could occur. The secondary response showed a weaker magnitude and a faster peak, day 5 versus 15.

TCRdb analysed the 5' RACE reads with MiXCR anew, one entry per CDR3 protein. The sample lists 90,000 to 150,000 distinct CDR3 sequences, 7.2% occurring once. J is TRBJ1-2 and V is TRBV5-3; D may be TRBD1 (5 bases). Being an ORF, TRBV5-3 has a function that is uncertain. The material sequenced was CD4+ T cells sorted from PBMCs, taken more than 35 days after the first yellow fever vaccination. This TCR was recovered from a young man who received the YFV17D yellow fever vaccine. The CDR3 sequence: CARSLLQAIGYTF. Written as DNA, the CDR3 is TGTGCCAGAAGCTTGTTACAGGCGATCGGCTACACCTTC.